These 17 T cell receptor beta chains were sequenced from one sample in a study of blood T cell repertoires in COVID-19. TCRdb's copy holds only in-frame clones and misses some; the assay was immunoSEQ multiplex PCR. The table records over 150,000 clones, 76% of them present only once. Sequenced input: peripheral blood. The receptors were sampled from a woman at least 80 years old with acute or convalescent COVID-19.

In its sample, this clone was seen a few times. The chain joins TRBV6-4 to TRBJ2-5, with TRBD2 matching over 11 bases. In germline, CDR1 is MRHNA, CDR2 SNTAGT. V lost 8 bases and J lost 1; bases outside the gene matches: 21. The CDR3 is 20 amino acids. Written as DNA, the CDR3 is TGTGCCAGCTCCAAACCCCTCCCCAATATGACTAGCGGGATCCAAGAGACCCAGTACTTC. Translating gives CASSKPLPNMTSGIQETQYF.

In DNA form, the CDR3 reads TGCAGCGCCGGGACTTACAATGAGCAGTTCTTC. Protein product: CSAGTYNEQFF. The chain couples TRBV29-1 to TRBJ2-1; a weak D match, TRBD2 (6 bases). V was pared by 7 bases and J by 4 bases, with 8 bases between. The CDR3 runs 11 residues. Germline lookup yields CDR1 SQVTM and CDR2 ANQGSEA.

As DNA, the CDR3 is TGTGCCTGGAGTTTAAGGGGGGGTTCTGAAAACATTCAGTACTTC. Translating gives CAWSLRGGSENIQYF. V is TRBV30 and J is TRBJ2-4; weak D call: TRBD2 (7 bases). The CDR3 has 15 residues. The germline V gene has CDR1 GTSNPN and CDR2 SVGIG (reference sequence). Deletions cut 2 bases from V and 5 bases from J, with 16 bases between.

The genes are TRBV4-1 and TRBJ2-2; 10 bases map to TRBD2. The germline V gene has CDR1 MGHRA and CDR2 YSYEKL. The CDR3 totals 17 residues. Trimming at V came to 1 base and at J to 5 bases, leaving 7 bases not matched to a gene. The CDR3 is CASSQGASGRQTGELFF. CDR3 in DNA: TGCGCCAGCAGCCAAGGGGCTAGCGGGAGACAGACCGGGGAGCTGTTTTTT.

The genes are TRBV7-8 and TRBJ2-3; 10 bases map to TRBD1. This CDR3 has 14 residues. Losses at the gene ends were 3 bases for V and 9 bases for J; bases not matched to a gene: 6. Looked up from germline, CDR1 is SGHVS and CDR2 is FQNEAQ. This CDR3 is CASSFPGQGKTQYF. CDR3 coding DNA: TGTGCCAGCAGCTTCCCGGGACAGGGGAAGACGCAGTATTTT.

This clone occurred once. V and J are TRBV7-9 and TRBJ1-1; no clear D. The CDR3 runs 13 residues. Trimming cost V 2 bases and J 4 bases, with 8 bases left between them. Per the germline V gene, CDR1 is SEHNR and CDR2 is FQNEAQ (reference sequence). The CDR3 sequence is CASSLSVRTEAFF. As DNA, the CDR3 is TGTGCCAGCAGCTTAAGCGTGCGCACTGAAGCTTTCTTT.

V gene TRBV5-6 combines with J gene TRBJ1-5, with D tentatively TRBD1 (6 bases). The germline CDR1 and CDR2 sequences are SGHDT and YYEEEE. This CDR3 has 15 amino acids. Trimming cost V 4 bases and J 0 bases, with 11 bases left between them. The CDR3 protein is CASSLGQTSNQPQHF. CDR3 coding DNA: TGTGCCAGCAGCCTCGGACAGACTAGCAATCAGCCCCAGCATTTT.

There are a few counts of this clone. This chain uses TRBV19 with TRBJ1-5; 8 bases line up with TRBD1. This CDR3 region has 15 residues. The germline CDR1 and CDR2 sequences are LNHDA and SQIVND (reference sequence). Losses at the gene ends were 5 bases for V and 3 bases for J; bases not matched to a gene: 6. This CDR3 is CASSPLDRDNQPQHF. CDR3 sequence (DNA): TGTGCCAGTAGTCCGTTGGACAGGGACAATCAGCCCCAGCATTTT.

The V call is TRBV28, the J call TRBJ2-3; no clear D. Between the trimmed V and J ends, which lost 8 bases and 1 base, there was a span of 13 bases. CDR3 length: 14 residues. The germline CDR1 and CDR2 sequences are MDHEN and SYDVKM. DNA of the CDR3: TGTGCCAGCCAAGGCGGTCCGGGCACAGATACGCAGTATTTT. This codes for CASQGGPGTDTQYF.

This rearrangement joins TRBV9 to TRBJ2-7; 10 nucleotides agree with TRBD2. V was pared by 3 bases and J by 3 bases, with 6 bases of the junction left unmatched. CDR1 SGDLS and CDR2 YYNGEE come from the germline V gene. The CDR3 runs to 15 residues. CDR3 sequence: CASSASGTSDYEQYF. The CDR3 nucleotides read TGTGCCAGCAGCGCATCCGGGACTAGCGACTACGAGCAGTACTTC. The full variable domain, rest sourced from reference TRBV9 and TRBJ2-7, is DSGVTQTPKHLITATGQRVTLRCSPRSGDLSVYWYQQSLDQGLQFLIQYYNGEERAKGNILERFSAQQFPDLHSELNLSSLELGDSALYFCASSASGTSDYEQYFGPGTRLTVT.

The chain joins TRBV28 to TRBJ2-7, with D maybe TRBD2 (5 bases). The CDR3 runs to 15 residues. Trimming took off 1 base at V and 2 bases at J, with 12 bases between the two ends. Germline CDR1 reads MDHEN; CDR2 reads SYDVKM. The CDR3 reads CASSLFQSGTYEQYF. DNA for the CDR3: TGTGCCAGCAGTTTATTCCAATCCGGGACCTACGAGCAGTACTTC.

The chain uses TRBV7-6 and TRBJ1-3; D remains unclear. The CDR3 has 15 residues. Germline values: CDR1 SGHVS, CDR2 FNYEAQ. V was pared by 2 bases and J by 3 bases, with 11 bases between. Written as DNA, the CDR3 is TGTGCCAGCAGCTTATCTGCGGGCGGTGGAAACACCATATATTTT. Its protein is CASSLSAGGGNTIYF.

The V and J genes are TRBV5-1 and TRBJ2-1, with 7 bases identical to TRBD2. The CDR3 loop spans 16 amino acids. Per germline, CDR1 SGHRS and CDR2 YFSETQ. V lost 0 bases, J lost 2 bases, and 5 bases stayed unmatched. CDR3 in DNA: TGCGCCAGCAGCTTGGGGTTAGGGACTACCTACAATGAGCAGTTCTTC. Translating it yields CASSLGLGTTYNEQFF.

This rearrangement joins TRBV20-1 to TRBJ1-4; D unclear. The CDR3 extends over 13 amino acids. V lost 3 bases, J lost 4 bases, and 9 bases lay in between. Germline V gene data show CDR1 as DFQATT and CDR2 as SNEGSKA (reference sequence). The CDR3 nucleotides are TGCAGTGCTAGTGGCAGCGATAATGAAAAACTGTTTTTT. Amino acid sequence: CSASGSDNEKLFF.

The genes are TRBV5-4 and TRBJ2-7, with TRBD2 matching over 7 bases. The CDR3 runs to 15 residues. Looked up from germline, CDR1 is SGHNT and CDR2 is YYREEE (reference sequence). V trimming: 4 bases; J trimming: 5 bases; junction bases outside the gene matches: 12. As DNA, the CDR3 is TGTGCCAGCAGCCATGGGGGGGGTTCATACGACGAGCAGTACTTC. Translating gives CASSHGGGSYDEQYF.

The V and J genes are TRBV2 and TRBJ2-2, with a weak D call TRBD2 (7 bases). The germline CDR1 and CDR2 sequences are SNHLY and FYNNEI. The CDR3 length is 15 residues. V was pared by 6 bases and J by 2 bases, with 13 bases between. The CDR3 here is CASRGGGRNTGELFF. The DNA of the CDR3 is TGTGCCAGCAGGGGCGGGGGCCGAAACACCGGGGAGCTGTTTTTT.

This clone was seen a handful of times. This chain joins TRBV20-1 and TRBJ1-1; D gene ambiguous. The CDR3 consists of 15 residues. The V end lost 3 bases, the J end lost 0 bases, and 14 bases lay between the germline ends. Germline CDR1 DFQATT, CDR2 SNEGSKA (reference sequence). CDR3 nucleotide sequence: TGCAGTGCTAGTAGCGGCAGTCAAGTGAACACTGAAGCTTTCTTT. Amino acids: CSASSGSQVNTEAFF.